Listed here are 30 T cell receptor beta chains from one sample, sequenced in a study of shared clonotypes between healthy human individuals. Sequencing used immunoSEQ multiplex PCR; TCRdb keeps in-frame clones, though not all of them. The sample lists roughly 890,000 clones, nearly 95% seen once, with around 24% in the top ten. CD45RO-negative, CCR7-selected cells formed the naive CD8 fraction, which excluded terminally differentiated effector memory CD45RA+ cells. Specimen: naive CD8+ T cells sorted from blood. The receptors here all came from a man aged 25 to 40 in good health.

The chain links TRBV4-1 to TRBJ2-7, with 8 bases matching TRBD1. The germline gives CDR1 MGHRA, CDR2 YSYEKL. V trimming: 0 bases; J trimming: 3 bases; junction bases outside the gene matches: 13. The CDR3 loop spans 18 amino acids. Written as DNA, the CDR3 is TGCGCCAGCAGCCAAGAGGATGCGACTACAGGGGGGTTCTACGAGCAGTACTTC. Protein sequence: CASSQEDATTGGFYEQYF.

The V call is TRBV11-2, the J call TRBJ2-7; 8 nucleotides match TRBD2. The CDR3 consists of 14 residues. CDR1 is SGHAT and CDR2 is FQNNGV in the germline V gene. V shed 2 bases and J 4 bases; nucleotides not matched to a gene: 4. CDR3: CASSLTSGYYEQYF. As DNA, the CDR3 is TGTGCCAGCAGCTTAACTAGCGGATATTACGAGCAGTACTTC.

This clone was counted a single time. The chain carries TRBV2 and TRBJ2-3; D might be TRBD2 (6 bases). CDR1 SNHLY and CDR2 FYNNEI come from the germline V gene. The CDR3 sequence is 14 residues long. V was cut by 2 bases and J by 4 bases, with 10 bases left in between. The CDR3 sequence is CASSELASSDTQYF. CDR3 sequence (DNA): TGTGCCAGCAGTGAACTAGCGTCCTCAGATACGCAGTATTTT.

V is TRBV27 and J is TRBJ2-2; D is undetermined. The CDR3 contains 13 residues. Trimming left V 9 bases short and J 4 bases short, with 12 bases between. Looked up from germline, CDR1 is MNHEY and CDR2 is SMNVEV (reference sequence). The CDR3 spells CASRLSITGELFF. CDR3 coding DNA: TGTGCCAGTCGTCTTAGCATCACCGGGGAGCTGTTTTTT.

The chain has TRBV7-9 and TRBJ2-2; 10 bases match TRBD2. This CDR3 region has 15 residues. With 5 bases clipped from V and 4 bases from J, the junction kept 4 bases outside the gene matches. Germline V gene sequence: CDR1 SEHNR, CDR2 FQNEAQ (reference sequence). The CDR3 loop is CASSLLAGGTGELFF. In DNA form, the CDR3 reads TGTGCCAGCAGCCTATTAGCGGGAGGCACCGGGGAGCTGTTTTTT.

The rearrangement links TRBV11-2 to TRBJ2-7; tentatively, D is TRBD2 (5 bases). The CDR3 sequence is 17 residues long. The germline V and J ends were trimmed by 6 bases and 4 bases, with 25 bases remaining between them. Per germline, CDR1 SGHAT and CDR2 FQNNGV. In DNA form, the CDR3 reads TGTGCCAGCAGTGATACTGGCGAGGGAAACTCAATTTACGAGCAGTACTTC. Translation: CASSDTGEGNSIYEQYF.

The chain carries TRBV2 and TRBJ1-1; D call uncertain. Trimming left V 7 bases short and J 6 bases short, with 18 bases between. This CDR3 contains 14 residues. Germline-derived CDR1 and CDR2 are SNHLY and FYNNEI. CDR3 in DNA: TGTGCCAGCACCCACTGGGTGGATAGAGCTGAAGCTTTCTTT. As protein: CASTHWVDRAEAFF.

This clone has only one observation. CDR3 amino acids: CASSLSSDTGELFF. In DNA form, the CDR3 reads TGTGCCAGCAGCTTGTCTTCGGACACCGGGGAGCTGTTTTTT. This rearrangement joins TRBV5-6 to TRBJ2-2; no reliable D call. Trimming took off 1 base at V and 3 bases at J, with 7 bases between the two ends. This CDR3 is 14 amino acids long. Germline CDR1 SGHDT, CDR2 YYEEEE.

The V and J genes are TRBV5-4 and TRBJ2-3; tentatively, D is TRBD1 (6 bases). The ends were cut back, 0 bases at V and 2 bases at J, with 10 bases in the middle. The CDR3 loop spans 15 amino acids. Germline V gene sequence: CDR1 SGHNT, CDR2 YYREEE (reference sequence). As DNA, the CDR3 is TGTGCCAGCAGCTTGGGACAGGATAACACAGATACGCAGTATTTT. This codes for CASSLGQDNTDTQYF.

This clone was counted between two and nine times. This chain joins TRBV7-6 and TRBJ2-2; 7 bases line up with TRBD1. This CDR3 region has 16 residues. Germline V CDR1 and CDR2: SGHVS, FNYEAQ. With V trimmed by 1 base and J by 4 bases, 6 bases remained unmatched. The CDR3 loop reads CASSLDPGGTTGELFF. The CDR3 DNA is TGTGCCAGCAGCTTAGACCCAGGGGGTACCACCGGGGAGCTGTTTTTT.

This clone came up once. The chain uses TRBV19 and TRBJ2-7; possible D gene TRBD2, 5 bases. Germline V lookup: CDR1 LNHDA, CDR2 SQIVND (reference sequence). The CDR3 extends over 12 amino acids. Trimming removed 10 bases at V and 0 bases at J, with 10 bases between. The CDR3 spells CATRGLSYEQYF. CDR3 in DNA: TGTGCCACCAGAGGGCTCTCCTACGAGCAGTACTTC.

The chain couples TRBV11-2 to TRBJ2-2, with D maybe TRBD1 (6 bases). Germline V gene data show CDR1 as SGHAT and CDR2 as FQNNGV. The germline V and J ends were trimmed by 2 bases and 3 bases, with 13 bases remaining between them. This CDR3 region has 16 residues. CDR3 loop: CASSLSTTGHTGELFF. The CDR3 DNA reads TGTGCCAGCAGCTTATCAACGACAGGACACACCGGGGAGCTGTTTTTT.

V is TRBV15 and J is TRBJ1-1, with 10 bases lining up with TRBD1. J lost 5 bases, V lost 5 bases, and 5 bases had no gene match. From germline, CDR1 is LNHNV and CDR2 YYDKDF (reference sequence). The CDR3 has 14 amino acids. The CDR3, as DNA: TGTGCCACCAGCGGAGGGACAGGGGCGACTGAAGCTTTCTTT. Protein product: CATSGGTGATEAFF.

V usage is TRBV11-2 and J usage is TRBJ2-1; 10 nucleotides align to TRBD2. The CDR3 extends over 15 amino acids. Germline V gives CDR1 SGHAT, CDR2 FQNNGV. Unmatched junction bases numbered 5, after V lost 2 bases and J lost 7 bases. CDR3 loop: CASSLLAGGKNEQFF. In nucleotides, the CDR3 is TGTGCCAGCAGCTTATTAGCGGGAGGTAAGAATGAGCAGTTCTTC.

This clone is a singleton in its sample. The V call is TRBV18, the J call TRBJ1-3; possible D gene TRBD1, 5 bases. V gave up 2 bases and J gave up 0 bases, with 14 bases separating them. Looked up from germline, CDR1 is KGHSH and CDR2 is LQKENI. The CDR3 runs 17 residues. This chain's CDR3 is CASSPETLGGSGNTIYF. DNA of the CDR3: TGTGCCAGCTCACCAGAGACCTTGGGGGGCTCTGGAAACACCATATATTTT.

The chain has TRBV7-3 and TRBJ2-5; 10 positions match TRBD2. Germline values: CDR1 SGHTA, CDR2 FQGTGA. Trimming at V came to 2 bases and at J to 2 bases, leaving 2 bases not matched to a gene. This CDR3 spans 15 amino acids. The CDR3 is CASSLLAGEQETQYF. DNA for the CDR3: TGTGCCAGCAGCTTACTAGCGGGGGAGCAAGAGACCCAGTACTTC.

The chain uses TRBV6-6 and TRBJ2-3; D is uncertain. Deletions cut 5 bases from V and 5 bases from J, with 11 bases between. This CDR3 has 13 amino acids. CDR1 and CDR2 from the germline V gene are MNHNY and SVGAGI (reference sequence). The CDR3 loop is CASSVRSVDTQYF. The CDR3, as DNA: TGTGCCAGCAGTGTCCGTTCCGTAGATACGCAGTATTTT.

This sequence joins TRBV6-5 and TRBJ2-5; D may be TRBD2 (6 bases). V was cut by 4 bases and J by 3 bases, with 9 bases left in between. From germline, CDR1 is MNHEY and CDR2 SVGAGI. The CDR3 sequence is 13 residues long. In DNA form, the CDR3 reads TGTGCCAGCAGTTTAAGACTAGAAGAGACCCAGTACTTC. Its translation: CASSLRLEETQYF.

The chain joins TRBV19 to TRBJ1-2; no firm D call. Germline lookup yields CDR1 LNHDA and CDR2 SQIVND (reference sequence). Trimming took 0 bases from V and 9 from J, leaving 5 bases between them. This CDR3 has 11 residues. DNA for the CDR3: TGTGCCAGTAGTATAGAGCGCCGCTACACCTTC. Translating it yields CASSIERRYTF.

V is TRBV28 and J is TRBJ2-5; D is perhaps TRBD1 (6 bases). The V end lost 8 bases, the J end lost 4 bases, and 14 bases lay between the germline ends. CDR3 length equals 13 residues. Germline lookup yields CDR1 MDHEN and CDR2 SYDVKM. The CDR3 DNA sequence: TGTGCCAGCTCGACAGGTCCAAGAGAGACCCAGTACTTC. The encoded protein is CASSTGPRETQYF.

This chain links TRBV5-1 with TRBJ2-1; possible D gene TRBD2, 6 bases. Trimming cost V 4 bases and J 3 bases, with 17 bases left between them. Germline-derived CDR1 and CDR2 are SGHRS and YFSETQ. The CDR3 runs to 16 residues. The CDR3 loop reads CASSAQGSGYYNEQFF. DNA of the CDR3: TGCGCCAGCAGCGCCCAGGGTAGCGGATACTACAATGAGCAGTTCTTC.

This clone was seen only once. V is TRBV19 and J is TRBJ2-7; D possibly matches TRBD1 or TRBD2 (5 bases each). Germline assignment: CDR1 LNHDA and CDR2 SQIVND (reference sequence). The V end lost 5 bases, the J end lost 4 bases, and 15 bases lay between the germline ends. The CDR3 is made up of 14 amino acids. In DNA, the CDR3 is TGTGCCAGTAGTGTCGGGATCCAGGGTTACGAGCAGTACTTC. The encoded protein is CASSVGIQGYEQYF.

The chain couples TRBV7-6 to TRBJ1-4; D gene unclear. Germline CDR1 reads SGHVS; CDR2 reads FNYEAQ. The CDR3 runs to 17 residues. V was clipped by 1 base and J by 7 bases, with 19 bases between them. The CDR3 bases are TGTGCCAGCAGCTTAGAAGCCTCGTCAAGGGCGGGTGAAAAACTGTTTTTT. Its protein product is CASSLEASSRAGEKLFF.

The chain couples TRBV7-9 to TRBJ2-2; D is uncertain. There are 12 residues in the CDR3. V was trimmed by 3 bases and J by 7 bases, leaving 6 bases between them. Germline-derived CDR1 and CDR2 are SEHNR and FQNEAQ (reference sequence). The CDR3, as DNA: TGTGCCAGCAGCTTCTCGGTCGGGGAGCTGTTTTTT. This translates into CASSFSVGELFF.

The rearrangement uses TRBV6-5 and TRBJ2-5; 7 bases are shared with TRBD1. The CDR3 extends over 16 amino acids. CDR1 and CDR2 (germline): MNHEY, SVGAGI. The J segment lost 5 bases and the V segment lost 2 bases, leaving 11 bases of the junction unmatched. CDR3 nucleotides: TGTGCCAGCAGTTACGAACCCACAGGGGCCGGGGAGACCCAGTACTTC. It translates to CASSYEPTGAGETQYF.

V usage is TRBV19 and J usage is TRBJ2-1; 13 nucleotides match TRBD2. The CDR3 is 20 residues long. CDR1 and CDR2 (germline): LNHDA, SQIVND (reference sequence). Trimming took 3 bases from V and 3 from J; bases not matched to a gene: 14. The CDR3 loop reads CASSIGTSGNSRSLYNEQFF. The CDR3 DNA sequence: TGTGCCAGTAGTATTGGGACTAGCGGGAACTCACGGTCTCTCTACAATGAGCAGTTCTTC. Together with reference TRBV19 and TRBJ2-1, the CDR3 gives the full variable domain: DGGITQSPKYLFRKEGQNVTLSCEQNLNHDAMYWYRQDPGQGLRLIYYSQIVNDFQKGDIAEGYSVSREKKESFPLTVTSAQKNPTAFYLCASSIGTSGNSRSLYNEQFFGPGTRLTVL.

On this clone itself: Other DNA sequences within the sample encode an identical CDR3. V and J are TRBV27 and TRBJ2-1; D uncertain. Germline CDR1 MNHEY, CDR2 SMNVEV (reference sequence). The V gene lost 6 bases and the J gene lost 1 base, with 7 bases spanning the gap. This CDR3 is built from 13 residues. The CDR3 reads CASSLGSYNEQFF. For the CDR3, the DNA is TGTGCCAGCAGCCTAGGATCCTACAATGAGCAGTTCTTC.

The chain uses TRBV4-3 and TRBJ2-2, with 9 bases matching TRBD2. This CDR3 has 17 residues. Trimming took 4 bases from V and 4 from J; bases not matched to a gene: 10. Germline CDR1 reads LGHNA; CDR2 reads YSLEER. The CDR3, as DNA: TGCGCCAGCAGCCCTCTTTTAGCGGGAGTGGGCACCGGGGAGCTGTTTTTT. It codes for CASSPLLAGVGTGELFF.

The genes are TRBV5-1 and TRBJ2-5; D tentatively reads TRBD1 or TRBD2 (5 bases each). The V and J ends lost 4 bases and 5 bases respectively, with 18 bases between them. Looked up from germline, CDR1 is SGHRS and CDR2 is YFSETQ. The CDR3 totals 15 residues. CDR3 in amino acids: CASSEGVGAGETQYF. CDR3 nucleotide sequence: TGCGCCAGCAGCGAGGGTGTTGGGGCAGGGGAGACCCAGTACTTC. The whole variable domain, remainder taken from reference TRBV5-1 and TRBJ2-5, is KAGVTQTPRYLIKTRGQQVTLSCSPISGHRSVSWYQQTPGQGLQFLFEYFSETQRNKGNFPGRFSGRQFSNSRSEMNVSTLELGDSALYLCASSEGVGAGETQYFGPGTRLLVL.

The genes are TRBV5-1 and TRBJ2-1, with 10 bases aligning to TRBD1. V shed 7 bases and J 7 bases; nucleotides not matched to a gene: 8. This CDR3 has 14 amino acids. The germline CDR1 and CDR2 sequences are SGHRS and YFSETQ. CDR3 sequence (DNA): TGCGCCAGCGTCGGGACAGGGGCCGGGAATGAGCAGTTCTTC. This codes for CASVGTGAGNEQFF.